The clone carrying this T cell receptor (beta chain) was counted only a few times. The data were obtained in a study of T cells after yellow fever vaccination. MiXCR, applied by TCRdb to the 5' RACE reads, yields one record per CDR3 protein. Here the sample spans fewer than 400,000 distinct CDR3 sequences, over 8.5% being singletons. Trimming stripped 5 bases from V and 7 bases from J, with 17 bases between. CDR1 and CDR2 (germline): LGHNA, YSLEER. The CDR3 totals 14 residues. The TCR was taken from a man between 18 and 29 years old who received the YFV17D yellow fever vaccine. This specimen was CD4+ T cells sorted from PBMCs, taken 45 days after the yellow fever booster vaccination. The chain employs TRBV4-3 and TRBJ2-5; no reliable D call. CDR3 protein: CASSSQLGQATQYF. DNA for the CDR3: TGCGCCAGCAGCTCCCAATTGGGCCAGGCGACCCAGTACTTC.